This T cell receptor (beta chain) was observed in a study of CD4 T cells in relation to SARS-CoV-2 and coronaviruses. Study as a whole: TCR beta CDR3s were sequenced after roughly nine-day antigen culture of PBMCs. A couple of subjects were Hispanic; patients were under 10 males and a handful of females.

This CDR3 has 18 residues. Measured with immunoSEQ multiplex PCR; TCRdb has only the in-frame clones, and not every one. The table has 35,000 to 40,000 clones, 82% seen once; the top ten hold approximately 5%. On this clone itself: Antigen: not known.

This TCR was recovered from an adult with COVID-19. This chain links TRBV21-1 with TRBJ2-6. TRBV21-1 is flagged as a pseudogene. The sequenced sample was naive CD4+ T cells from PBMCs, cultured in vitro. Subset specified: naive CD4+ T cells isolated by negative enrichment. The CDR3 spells CASSKRWTVHSGANVLTF. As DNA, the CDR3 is TGTGCCAGCAGCAAACGTTGGACGGTCCACTCTGGGGCCAACGTCCTGACTTTC.